This TCR beta chain appears in the sequencing data of a study of blood T cell repertoires in COVID-19. Per the authors' pipeline: Nucleated cell counts were estimated from reference gene primer amplification. Clones were sequenced by immunoSEQ multiplex PCR, and TCRdb holds only the in-frame ones, with some missing. V and J calls and clone size are as listed in that table; D and trimming were resolved from the DNA. The data show 120,000 to 150,000 clones, roughly four fifths seen once. CDR3 size: 15 residues. Trimming removed 2 bases at V and 2 bases at J, with 13 bases between. From germline, CDR1 is SGHRS and CDR2 YFSETQ. The sample holds one count of this clone.

This sequence originates from a woman older than 75 with acute or convalescent COVID-19. Sequencing was performed on peripheral blood. This rearrangement joins TRBV5-1 to TRBJ1-1, with D unclear. The CDR3 DNA reads TGCGCCAGCAGCTTATATTGGACGGGAAACACTGAAGCTTTCTTT. It translates to CASSLYWTGNTEAFF.